The sequence of this T cell receptor (beta chain) was determined in a study of CD8+ T cells in alopecia areata. About the research overall: Twice a day, 5 to 10 mg of oral tofacitinib was administered to treated patients. Severity of treated patients was scored by affected scalp percentage. General observations from the study: Scalp clonality, along with expanded CD8+ clones among the top 100, was significantly decreased by tofacitinib.

RNA was isolated and reverse transcribed to cDNA, the sequencing template. Libraries were prepared by immunoSEQ multiplex PCR; TCRdb keeps only in-frame clonotypes and omits some of them. Of about 150,000 clones listed, 50% to 70% are singletons. As to treatment: oral pan-JAK inhibitor, 5-10 mg twice daily. For this clone: Its antigen is still unknown.

Germline assignment: CDR1 SQVTM and CDR2 ANQGSEA. This CDR3 has 14 residues. With V trimmed by 4 bases and J by 1 base, 4 bases remained unmatched. The receptor comes from a human donor with alopecia areata. The rearrangement uses TRBV29-1 and TRBJ1-1, with 9 bases aligning to TRBD1. The source material was CD4+ T cells sorted from blood, sampled at week 4, from a patient treated with tofacitinib. The CDR3 region is CSVVADRGNTEAFF. CDR3 nucleotides: TGCAGCGTTGTAGCGGACAGGGGGAACACTGAAGCTTTCTTT.